Below are 24 T cell receptor beta chains sequenced from a single sample in a study of cytomegalovirus exposure and HLA in healthy donors. A multiplex PCR was run with 60 Vbeta primers and 13 Jbeta primers. Using immunoSEQ multiplex PCR, the repertoire was profiled, and TCRdb retains in-frame clones only, with some absent. The repertoire holds fewer than 130,000 clones, 65% seen once, with around 4% in the top ten. The source material was PBMCs. These receptors all stem from a man younger than 45 in good health and CMV-seropositive.

This clone was observed a handful of times. The rearrangement links TRBV4-2 to TRBJ2-1; 8 bases map to TRBD2. The CDR3 consists of 16 residues. J lost 2 bases, V lost 0 bases, and 3 bases had no gene match. The germline gives CDR1 LGHNA, CDR2 YNFKEQ. In DNA, the CDR3 is TGTGCCAGCAGCCAAGAAACAGCGGGGGCCTACAATGAGCAGTTCTTC. Encoded protein: CASSQETAGAYNEQFF.

This chain uses TRBV7-2 with TRBJ2-7; D is unclear. CDR1 and CDR2 (germline): SGHTA, FQGNSA. The CDR3 runs to 13 residues. V was pared by 5 bases and J by 2 bases, with 10 bases between. The CDR3 is CASSPGVAYEQYF. The CDR3 coding sequence is TGTGCCAGCAGCCCTGGAGTAGCCTACGAGCAGTACTTC.

The chain joins TRBV10-3 to TRBJ2-7; 10 nucleotides line up with TRBD1. V was clipped by 6 bases and J by 5 bases; unmatched bases: 10. This CDR3 is built from 15 residues. Germline values: CDR1 ENHRY, CDR2 SYGVKD. The CDR3 sequence is CAIRAAGTGAHEQYF. Written as DNA, the CDR3 is TGTGCCATCAGGGCCGCCGGGACAGGGGCCCACGAGCAGTACTTC.

V usage is TRBV30 and J usage is TRBJ2-7, with D unresolved. Germline values: CDR1 GTSNPN, CDR2 SVGIG (reference sequence). The CDR3 length is 14 residues. The V gene lost 1 base and the J gene lost 6 bases, with 16 bases spanning the gap. Here the CDR3 DNA reads TGTGCCTGGAGTGCCCGGAGCGACCTTCGCGAGCAGTACTTC. Protein: CAWSARSDLREQYF.

This clone showed up just a few times. The V call is TRBV14, the J call TRBJ1-5; a weak D match, TRBD1 (5 bases). This CDR3 is built from 16 residues. CDR1 is SGHDN and CDR2 is FVKESK in the germline V gene. With 0 bases removed from V and 5 bases from J, the gap between germline ends came to 14 bases. This CDR3 reads CASSQDGDSIYQPQHF. The DNA of the CDR3 is TGTGCCAGCAGCCAAGATGGGGACTCTATTTATCAGCCCCAGCATTTT. The full variable domain, its missing parts supplied by reference TRBV14 and TRBJ1-5, is EAGVTQFPSHSVIEKGQTVTLRCDPISGHDNLYWYRRVMGKEIKFLLHFVKESKQDESGMPNNRFLAERTGGTYSTLKVQPAELEDSGVYFCASSQDGDSIYQPQHFGDGTRLSIL.

As for this clone: This CDR3 is also generated by other DNA sequences in the sample. This chain connects TRBV5-6 to TRBJ1-5; D is unresolved. The CDR3 has 16 residues. Trimming shortened V by 0 bases and J by 1 base, and 11 bases separated the two germline ends. Germline assignment: CDR1 SGHDT and CDR2 YYEEEE. CDR3 amino acids: CASSLAGEMSNQPQHF. CDR3 bases: TGTGCCAGCAGCTTGGCCGGGGAAATGAGCAATCAGCCCCAGCATTTT.

The V and J genes are TRBV7-9 and TRBJ2-5; TRBD2 aligns across 10 bases. The CDR3 consists of 14 residues. The V gene's germline CDR1 is SEHNR and CDR2 FQNEAQ (reference sequence). The V and J ends lost 4 bases and 1 base, in that order; junction bases with no gene match: 0. The CDR3 sequence: CASSWTSGQETQYF. CDR3 DNA sequence: TGTGCCAGCAGCTGGACTAGCGGCCAAGAGACCCAGTACTTC.

The chain uses TRBV27 and TRBJ2-5; the match to TRBD2 covers 13 bases. Germline CDR1 and CDR2: MNHEY and SMNVEV (reference sequence). The junction had 5 bases not matched to a gene; V was cut back by 5 bases and J by 5 bases. The CDR3 runs to 15 residues. This CDR3 reads CASSRLAGGPETQYF. The CDR3 DNA reads as TGTGCCAGCAGTCGACTAGCGGGGGGTCCGGAGACCCAGTACTTC.

The chain uses TRBV6-6 and TRBJ2-7; D call uncertain. V lost 5 bases and J lost 5, with 7 bases in between. This CDR3 is built from 11 residues. Germline V CDR1 and CDR2: MNHNY, SVGAGI (reference sequence). The CDR3 sequence is CASSKLDEQYF. The CDR3 DNA reads TGTGCCAGCAGTAAACTCGACGAGCAGTACTTC.

V and J are TRBV21-1 and TRBJ1-6. TRBV21-1 is given as a pseudogene. The CDR3 runs to 19 residues. The CDR3 DNA reads TGTGCCAGCAGCAAAGCCCTTTGGGGGGGGTCCCCCTATAATTCACCCCTCCACTTT. This sequence encodes CASSKALWGGSPYNSPLHF.

The chain combines TRBV2 with TRBJ1-2; TRBD1 matches 8 bases. CDR1 and CDR2 (germline): SNHLY, FYNNEI. Germline trimming cut 6 bases from V and 4 bases from J; bases unmatched to any gene: 7. There are 14 residues in the CDR3. The CDR3 nucleotides read TGTGCCAGCAGGGGACAGGAAACACTCTATGGCTACACCTTC. Translation: CASRGQETLYGYTF.

V and J are TRBV6-5 and TRBJ1-5, with D uncertain. V lost 7 bases to trimming and J lost 6 bases, with 13 bases between them. The V gene's germline CDR1 is MNHEY and CDR2 SVGAGI. This CDR3 is built from 13 residues. The chain's CDR3 is CASKETAGQPQHF. In DNA, the CDR3 is TGTGCCAGCAAGGAGACCGCCGGTCAGCCCCAGCATTTT.

The V gene is TRBV27, the J gene TRBJ1-2; TRBD1 matches 9 bases. CDR1 MNHEY and CDR2 SMNVEV come from the germline V gene (reference sequence). The V and J ends lost 5 bases and 7 bases, in that order; junction bases with no gene match: 8. The CDR3 is made up of 14 amino acids. In nucleotides, the CDR3 is TGTGCCAGCAGTATAACAGGGGGCTTAAGTGGCTACACCTTC. Amino acids: CASSITGGLSGYTF.

The gene calls are TRBV6-5 and TRBJ1-1; TRBD1 matches at 7 bases. This CDR3 has 13 residues. Germline V CDR1 and CDR2: MNHEY, SVGAGI. V lost 8 bases, J lost 3 bases, and 6 bases stayed unmatched. The CDR3 spells CASRRDSYTEAFF. In DNA form, the CDR3 reads TGTGCCAGCCGCCGGGACAGTTACACTGAAGCTTTCTTT.

The V call is TRBV7-6, the J call TRBJ1-3; TRBD1 is a possible D gene (5 bases). The length of the CDR3 is 14 residues. The germline V and J ends were trimmed by 8 bases and 0 bases, with 11 bases remaining between them. Germline loops: CDR1 SGHVS, CDR2 FNYEAQ. The CDR3 here is CASGPGYSGNTIYF. The CDR3 DNA sequence: TGTGCCAGCGGCCCAGGGTACTCTGGAAACACCATATATTTT.

V gene TRBV28 combines with J gene TRBJ2-5; 12 nucleotides align to TRBD2. CDR1 and CDR2 (germline): MDHEN, SYDVKM. This CDR3 spans 17 amino acids. V lost 6 bases, J lost 5 bases, and 13 bases stayed unmatched. This CDR3 reads CASSQRLAGGGGETQYF. CDR3 coding DNA: TGTGCCAGCAGCCAACGGCTAGCGGGGGGGGGCGGCGAGACCCAGTACTTC.

The CDR3 DNA reads TGCGCCAGCAGCCAATACAGGACCAACTCTGGGGATTCACCCCTCCACTTT. Encoded protein: CASSQYRTNSGDSPLHF. The chain is built from TRBV4-1 and TRBJ1-6; a weak D match, TRBD1 (5 bases). This CDR3 has 17 amino acids. The germline gives CDR1 MGHRA, CDR2 YSYEKL. Trimming cost V 2 bases and J 8 bases, with 19 bases left between them.

The chain joins TRBV5-1 to TRBJ1-3, with 7 bases matching TRBD1. The ends lost 0 bases at V and 6 bases at J; junction bases unmatched: 6. This CDR3 is 15 amino acids long. The germline gives CDR1 SGHRS, CDR2 YFSETQ. CDR3 in amino acids: CASSLGQGVPNTIYF. The CDR3 DNA reads TGCGCCAGCAGCTTGGGACAGGGTGTTCCAAACACCATATATTTT.

The chain joins TRBV28 to TRBJ2-1; 8 nucleotides align to TRBD2. V lost 8 bases to trimming and J lost 2 bases; unmatched junction nucleotides: 8. The CDR3 runs to 15 residues. Germline V gene data show CDR1 as MDHEN and CDR2 as SYDVKM. The DNA for the CDR3 is TGTGCCAGCCGACCCACTAGCGGCCCCTACAATGAGCAGTTCTTC. This codes for CASRPTSGPYNEQFF.

This chain connects TRBV19 to TRBJ2-2; 11 bases align to TRBD2. Trimming cost V 3 bases and J 6 bases; bases outside gene matches: 3. Germline V gene sequence: CDR1 LNHDA, CDR2 SQIVND (reference sequence). The CDR3 length is 15 residues. Here the CDR3 reads CASSITLAGAGELFF. As DNA, the CDR3 is TGTGCCAGTAGTATTACACTAGCGGGGGCCGGGGAGCTGTTTTTT.

The chain recombines TRBV19 with TRBJ1-1; D is perhaps TRBD1 (5 bases). V lost 6 bases to trimming and J lost 5 bases, with 16 bases between them. Germline lookup yields CDR1 LNHDA and CDR2 SQIVND (reference sequence). The CDR3 totals 14 residues. The CDR3 sequence: CASRDRQLWTEAFF. The CDR3 bases are TGTGCCAGTAGGGATAGACAGTTGTGGACTGAAGCTTTCTTT.

The chain has TRBV7-3 and TRBJ2-3, with 7 bases identical to TRBD1. Germline trimming cut 4 bases from V and 3 bases from J; bases unmatched to any gene: 1. This CDR3 is 13 amino acids long. In germline, CDR1 is SGHTA, CDR2 FQGTGA. The CDR3: CASSSQGTDTQYF. CDR3 DNA sequence: TGTGCCAGCAGCTCACAGGGGACAGATACGCAGTATTTT.

This chain uses TRBV14 with TRBJ2-7; 10 nucleotides line up with TRBD1. CDR1 is SGHDN, CDR2 FVKESK, per germline. V trimming: 0 bases; J trimming: 3 bases; junction bases outside the gene matches: 2. CDR3 size: 15 residues. The CDR3 spells CASSQDRTGGYEQYF. CDR3 sequence (DNA): TGTGCCAGCAGCCAAGACCGGACAGGGGGCTACGAGCAGTACTTC. The full variable domain, with the rest looked up from reference TRBV14 and TRBJ2-7, is EAGVTQFPSHSVIEKGQTVTLRCDPISGHDNLYWYRRVMGKEIKFLLHFVKESKQDESGMPNNRFLAERTGGTYSTLKVQPAELEDSGVYFCASSQDRTGGYEQYFGPGTRLTVT.

This clone was seen a single time. The chain recombines TRBV10-1 with TRBJ2-2; D might be TRBD2 (5 bases). Germline V gene data show CDR1 as WNHNN and CDR2 as SYGVQD (reference sequence). The V gene lost 10 bases and the J gene lost 2 bases, with 8 bases spanning the gap. CDR3 size: 12 residues. CDR3 sequence reads: CATGINTGELFF. As DNA, the CDR3 is TGCGCCACCGGGATTAACACCGGGGAGCTGTTTTTT.